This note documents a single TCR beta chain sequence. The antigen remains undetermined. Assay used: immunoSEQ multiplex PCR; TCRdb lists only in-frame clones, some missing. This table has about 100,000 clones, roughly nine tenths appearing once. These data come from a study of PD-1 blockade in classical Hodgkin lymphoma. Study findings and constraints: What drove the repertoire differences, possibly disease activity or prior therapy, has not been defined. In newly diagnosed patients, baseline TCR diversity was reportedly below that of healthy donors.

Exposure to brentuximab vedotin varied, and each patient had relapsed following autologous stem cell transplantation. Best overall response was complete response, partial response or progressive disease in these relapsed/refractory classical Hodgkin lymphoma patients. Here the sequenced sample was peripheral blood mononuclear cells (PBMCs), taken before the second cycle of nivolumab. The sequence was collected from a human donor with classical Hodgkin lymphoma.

The CDR3: CASSRLPGSSYEQYF. The CDR3 DNA reads as TGTGCCAGCAGCCGCCTGCCAGGGAGCTCCTACGAGCAGTACTTC. V and J are TRBV11-3 and TRBJ2-7, with D possibly called TRBD1 or TRBD2 (5 bases each). Trimming stripped 5 bases from V and 0 bases from J, with 14 bases between. The CDR3 loop spans 15 amino acids. Germline V gives CDR1 SGHNT, CDR2 YENEEA. Based on the CDR3 plus reference TRBV11-3 and TRBJ2-7, the full variable domain is EAGVVQSPRYKIIEKKQPVAFWCNPISGHNTLYWYLQNLGQGPELLIRYENEEAVDDSQLPKDRFSAERLKGVDSTLKIQPAELGDSAVYLCASSRLPGSSYEQYFGPGTRLTVT.